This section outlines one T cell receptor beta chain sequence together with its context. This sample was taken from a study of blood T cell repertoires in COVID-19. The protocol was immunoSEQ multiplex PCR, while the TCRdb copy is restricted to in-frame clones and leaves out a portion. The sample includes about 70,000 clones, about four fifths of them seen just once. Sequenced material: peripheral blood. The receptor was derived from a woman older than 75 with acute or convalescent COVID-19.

CDR3 region: CASSIGDGGRFSPLHF. The DNA for the CDR3 is TGTGCCAGCTCAATTGGGGACGGGGGGCGCTTTTCACCCCTCCACTTT. This chain connects TRBV25-1 to TRBJ1-6; the D gene is possibly TRBD1 (6 bases). The CDR3 sequence is 16 residues long. Germline V lookup: CDR1 MGHDK, CDR2 SYGVNS. V was shortened by 8 bases and J by 9 bases, with 23 bases between the two germline ends.